These 21 T cell receptor beta chains came from one sample sequenced in a study of blood T cell repertoires in COVID-19. Clones were read by immunoSEQ multiplex PCR, and TCRdb kept only the in-frame ones, dropping some. The table has about 380,000 clones, around 89% seen once. Sequences were obtained from peripheral blood. The origin of the receptors is a man in his forties or fifties with acute or convalescent COVID-19.

The V and J genes are TRBV3-1 (or the pseudogene TRBV3-2) and TRBJ1-2, with 7 positions matching TRBD1. The germline V gene has CDR1 LGHDT and CDR2 YNNKEL (reference sequence). Germline trimming cut 3 bases from V and 3 bases from J; bases unmatched to any gene: 10. This CDR3 has 16 residues. Here the CDR3 reads CASSHFATGVDYGYTF. The CDR3 region has the DNA TGTGCCAGCAGCCACTTCGCAACAGGGGTAGACTATGGCTACACCTTC.

V and J are TRBV9 and TRBJ2-3, with 15 bases matching TRBD2. Germline assignment: CDR1 SGDLS and CDR2 YYNGEE. V lost 4 bases and J lost 5; bases outside the gene matches: 11. The CDR3 contains 18 residues. This CDR3 is CASSLNGLAGGPVDTQYF. The CDR3, as DNA: TGTGCCAGCAGCCTCAACGGACTAGCGGGGGGGCCTGTAGATACGCAGTATTTT.

This clone was counted once. The chain joins TRBV2 to TRBJ2-3, with D possibly TRBD2 on 6 matching bases. Germline V gene data show CDR1 as SNHLY and CDR2 as FYNNEI. V was clipped by 7 bases and J by 4 bases, with 12 bases between them. The CDR3 length is 13 residues. CDR3 nucleotide sequence: TGTGCCAGCACTGGGGGGTACGCAGATACGCAGTATTTT. Translation: CASTGGYADTQYF.

This chain links TRBV28 with TRBJ2-7; 7 bases agree with TRBD2. This CDR3 contains 14 residues. V lost 4 bases to trimming and J lost 0 bases; unmatched junction nucleotides: 3. The germline CDR1 and CDR2 sequences are MDHEN and SYDVKM. The CDR3 DNA sequence: TGTGCCAGCAGTTCCCTAGCGGACTCCTACGAGCAGTACTTC. Protein product: CASSSLADSYEQYF.

This clone has just one count. The V gene is TRBV27, the J gene TRBJ2-1, with 16 bases aligning to TRBD2. J was trimmed by 5 bases and V by 5 bases; bases with no gene match: 9. Germline loops: CDR1 MNHEY, CDR2 SMNVEV (reference sequence). This CDR3 comprises 18 residues. CDR3 region: CASSRPGLAGGQDNEQFF. In nucleotides, the CDR3 is TGTGCCAGCAGTCGCCCGGGACTAGCGGGAGGGCAAGACAATGAGCAGTTCTTC.

The chain recombines TRBV5-5 with TRBJ1-6, with D possibly matching TRBD1 (5 bases). V was trimmed by 2 bases and J by 7 bases, leaving 13 bases between them. The CDR3 loop spans 15 amino acids. Germline-derived CDR1 and CDR2 are SGHKS and YYEKEE (reference sequence). CDR3 DNA sequence: TGTGCCAGCAGCTTCGGGTACAGGAGCAATTCACCCCTCCACTTT. It codes for CASSFGYRSNSPLHF.

The CDR3 sequence is CASSQLEIAPDSPAFF. CDR3 nucleotide sequence: TGCGCCAGCAGCCAACTTGAGATAGCTCCGGACAGTCCTGCTTTCTTT. The rearrangement uses TRBV4-1 and TRBJ1-1; weak D call: TRBD1 (6 bases). This CDR3 spans 16 amino acids. Germline CDR1 MGHRA, CDR2 YSYEKL. Trimming pared 2 bases from V and 11 bases from J, leaving 24 bases between.

As regards this clone: A much larger clone differs from this one at a single base, so this may be a read error. V usage is TRBV2 and J usage is TRBJ2-3; TRBD1 matches at 9 bases. V lost 1 base and J lost 4; bases outside the gene matches: 0. The V gene's germline CDR1 is SNHLY and CDR2 FYNNEI. This CDR3 comprises 14 residues. As DNA, the CDR3 is TGTGCCAGCAGTGAAGGACAGGGGGCAGATACGCAGTATTTT. Its protein product is CASSEGQGADTQYF.

The chain joins TRBV5-5 to TRBJ1-2; D is uncertain. Germline-derived CDR1 and CDR2 are SGHKS and YYEKEE (reference sequence). The CDR3 is 13 residues long. Trimming shortened V by 1 base and J by 4 bases, and 8 bases separated the two germline ends. In DNA, the CDR3 is TGTGCCAGCAGCTTGACAGCCATCTATGGCTACACCTTC. Residues: CASSLTAIYGYTF.

This clone was seen a handful of times. The rearrangement uses TRBV19 and TRBJ2-7, with a possible D match to TRBD2 (7 bases). V lost 1 base to trimming and J lost 2 bases, with 9 bases between them. The CDR3 sequence is 14 residues long. Germline values: CDR1 LNHDA, CDR2 SQIVND (reference sequence). The CDR3 loop is CASSIVGGPYEQYF. The CDR3 DNA reads as TGTGCCAGTAGTATAGTCGGGGGGCCCTACGAGCAGTACTTC.

The V and J genes are TRBV11-2 and TRBJ2-7, with no clear D. Germline V gene data show CDR1 as SGHAT and CDR2 as FQNNGV. The length of the CDR3 is 14 residues. Trimming pared 0 bases from V and 5 bases from J, leaving 11 bases between. CDR3 loop: CASSLEPIAHEQYF. DNA for the CDR3: TGTGCCAGCAGCTTAGAGCCTATTGCCCACGAGCAGTACTTC.

This clone showed up just once. The rearrangement links TRBV4-1 to TRBJ2-1, with 9 bases aligning to TRBD2. CDR1 is MGHRA and CDR2 is YSYEKL in the germline V gene. V dropped 3 bases and J dropped 4; count of bases not matched to a gene: 7. The CDR3 covers 16 residues. The DNA of the CDR3 is TGCGCCAGCAGCCAGCAGAGGGCGGGAGGGTACAATGAGCAGTTCTTC. Translating gives CASSQQRAGGYNEQFF.

The rearrangement links TRBV11-2 to TRBJ2-2; TRBD1 might be the D (6 bases). The CDR3 contains 16 residues. Trimming took 3 bases from V and 1 from J, leaving 12 bases between them. CDR1 SGHAT and CDR2 FQNNGV come from the germline V gene. DNA of the CDR3: TGTGCCAGCAGCTTTAGTGAGACAGGGAACACCGGGGAGCTGTTTTTT. Protein product: CASSFSETGNTGELFF. Combining the CDR3 with reference TRBV11-2 and TRBJ2-2 gives the whole variable domain EAGVAQSPRYKIIEKRQSVAFWCNPISGHATLYWYQQILGQGPKLLIQFQNNGVVDDSQLPKDRFSAERLKGVDSTLKIQPAKLEDSAVYLCASSFSETGNTGELFFGEGSRLTVL.

A note on this clone: At one boundary the junction diverges from the germline segment, which might be a read error. This chain links TRBV28 with TRBJ1-1; D is perhaps TRBD1 (5 bases). Germline V gene lookup returns CDR1 MDHEN and CDR2 SYDVKM. The CDR3 covers 13 residues. The chain's CDR3 is CASSFRTPPDAFF. DNA for the CDR3: TGTGCCAGCAGTTTTCGGACACCCCCTGATGCTTTCTTT.

The rearrangement joins TRBV7-2 to TRBJ1-3, with 7 bases identical to TRBD1. Trimming removed 5 bases from V and 1 base from J; junction bases left unmatched: 8. The CDR3 runs to 16 residues. CDR1 is SGHTA and CDR2 is FQGNSA in the germline V gene. The CDR3 is CASSTLGQSSGNTIYF. Written as DNA, the CDR3 is TGTGCCAGCAGCACACTGGGACAGTCTTCTGGAAACACCATATATTTT.

This chain connects TRBV30 to TRBJ2-1, with TRBD2 matching over 8 bases. The CDR3 is made up of 15 amino acids. Germline V lookup: CDR1 GTSNPN, CDR2 SVGIG (reference sequence). J was trimmed by 5 bases and V by 2 bases; bases with no gene match: 8. Written as DNA, the CDR3 is TGTGCCTGGAGTAAGGGTAGCGGGATCAACAATGAGCAGTTCTTC. Translating gives CAWSKGSGINNEQFF.

This sequence joins TRBV6-1 and TRBJ2-7; the D is unclear. V lost 0 bases to trimming and J lost 3 bases, with 6 bases between them. There are 13 residues in the CDR3. Per germline, CDR1 MNHNS and CDR2 SASEGT. The CDR3 here is CASSEASIYEQYF. The CDR3, as DNA: TGTGCCAGCAGTGAAGCCAGTATCTACGAGCAGTACTTC.

The chain carries TRBV9 and TRBJ1-2; no firm D call. V was clipped by 0 bases and J by 2 bases, with 11 bases between them. The CDR3 has 15 residues. Germline V gives CDR1 SGDLS, CDR2 YYNGEE. The CDR3 nucleotides are TGTGCCAGCAGCGTAGGTTCGGGATCCAACTATGGCTACACCTTC. It specifies CASSVGSGSNYGYTF.

V and J are TRBV28 and TRBJ2-1; TRBD2 aligns across 8 bases. The junction had 3 bases not matched to a gene; V was cut back by 5 bases and J by 3 bases. Germline lookup yields CDR1 MDHEN and CDR2 SYDVKM. This CDR3 comprises 14 residues. The CDR3: CASSGGTSYNEQFF. DNA of the CDR3: TGTGCCAGCAGTGGCGGGACTAGCTACAATGAGCAGTTCTTC.

DNA for the CDR3: TGCGCCAGCAGCGAAGCGGGACGAACAGATACGCAGTATTTT. Its translation: CASSEAGRTDTQYF. V is TRBV10-2 and J is TRBJ2-3; 7 nucleotides match TRBD2. The CDR3 is made up of 14 amino acids. Germline loops: CDR1 WSHSY, CDR2 SAAADI. Unmatched junction bases numbered 6, after V lost 6 bases and J lost 3 bases.

The chain couples TRBV5-1 to TRBJ1-3; tentatively, D is TRBD1 (6 bases). Germline CDR1 and CDR2: SGHRS and YFSETQ. This CDR3 spans 15 amino acids. Between the trimmed V and J ends, which lost 2 bases and 2 bases, there was a span of 11 bases. CDR3 DNA: TGCGCCAGCAGCTTCGGGACAAGAACTGGAAACACCATATATTTT. Translation gives CASSFGTRTGNTIYF.